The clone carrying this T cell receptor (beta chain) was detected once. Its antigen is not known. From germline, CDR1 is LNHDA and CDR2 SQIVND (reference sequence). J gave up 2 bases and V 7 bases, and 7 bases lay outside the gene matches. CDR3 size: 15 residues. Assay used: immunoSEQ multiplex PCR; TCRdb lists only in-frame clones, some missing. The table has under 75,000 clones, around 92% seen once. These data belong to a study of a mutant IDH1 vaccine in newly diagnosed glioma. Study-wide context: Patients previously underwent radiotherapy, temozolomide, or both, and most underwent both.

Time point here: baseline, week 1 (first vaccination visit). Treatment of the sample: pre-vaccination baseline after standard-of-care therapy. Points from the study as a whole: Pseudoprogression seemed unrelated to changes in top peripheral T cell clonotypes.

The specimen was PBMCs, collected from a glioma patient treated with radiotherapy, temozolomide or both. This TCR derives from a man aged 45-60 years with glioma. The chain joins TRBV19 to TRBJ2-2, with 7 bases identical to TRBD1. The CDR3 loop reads CASNHGTVNTGELFF. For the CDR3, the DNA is TGTGCCAGTAACCATGGGACAGTTAACACCGGGGAGCTGTTTTTT.